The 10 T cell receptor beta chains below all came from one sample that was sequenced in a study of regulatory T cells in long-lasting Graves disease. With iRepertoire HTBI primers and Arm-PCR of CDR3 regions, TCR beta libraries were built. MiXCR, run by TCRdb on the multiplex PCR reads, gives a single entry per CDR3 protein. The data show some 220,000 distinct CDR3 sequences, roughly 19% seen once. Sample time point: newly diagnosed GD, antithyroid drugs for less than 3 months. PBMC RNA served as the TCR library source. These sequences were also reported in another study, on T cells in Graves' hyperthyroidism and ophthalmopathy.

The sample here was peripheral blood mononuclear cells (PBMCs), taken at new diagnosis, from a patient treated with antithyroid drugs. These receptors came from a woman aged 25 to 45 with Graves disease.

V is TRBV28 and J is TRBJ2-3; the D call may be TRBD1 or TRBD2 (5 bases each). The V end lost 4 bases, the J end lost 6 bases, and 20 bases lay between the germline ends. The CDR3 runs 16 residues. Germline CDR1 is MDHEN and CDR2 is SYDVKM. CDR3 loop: CASSSRRTGWGDTQYF. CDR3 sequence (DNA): TGTGCCAGCAGTTCCCGCCGGACTGGGTGGGGGGATACGCAGTATTTT.

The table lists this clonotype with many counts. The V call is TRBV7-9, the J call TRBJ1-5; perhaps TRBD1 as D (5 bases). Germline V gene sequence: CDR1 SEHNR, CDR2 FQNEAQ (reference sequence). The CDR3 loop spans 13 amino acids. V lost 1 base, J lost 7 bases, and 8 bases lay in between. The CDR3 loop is CASSLEGSQPQHF. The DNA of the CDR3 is TGTGCCAGCAGCTTAGAGGGGTCGCAGCCCCAGCATTTT.

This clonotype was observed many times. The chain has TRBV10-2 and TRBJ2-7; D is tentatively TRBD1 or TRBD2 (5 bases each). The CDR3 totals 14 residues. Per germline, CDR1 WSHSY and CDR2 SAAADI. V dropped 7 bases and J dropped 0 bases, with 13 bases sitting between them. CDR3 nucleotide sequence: TGCGCCAGCAAGGCCGGGACGGCCTCCTACGAGCAGTACTTC. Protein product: CASKAGTASYEQYF.

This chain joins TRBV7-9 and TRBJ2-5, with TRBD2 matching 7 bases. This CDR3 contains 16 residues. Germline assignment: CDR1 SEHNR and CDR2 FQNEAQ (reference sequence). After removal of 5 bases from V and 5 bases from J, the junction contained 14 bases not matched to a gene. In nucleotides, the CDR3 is TGTGCCAGCAGCGGTGGTGGGAGCGGGGTTTTGGAGACCCAGTACTTC. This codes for CASSGGGSGVLETQYF.

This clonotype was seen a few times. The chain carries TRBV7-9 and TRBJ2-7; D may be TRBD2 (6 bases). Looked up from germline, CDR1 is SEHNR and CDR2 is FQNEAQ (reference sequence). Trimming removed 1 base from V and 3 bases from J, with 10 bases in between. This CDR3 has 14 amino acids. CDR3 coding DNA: TGTGCCAGCAGCTTAGGCGGGACCGGCTACGAGCAGTACTTC. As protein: CASSLGGTGYEQYF.

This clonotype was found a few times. CDR3 sequence: CASSLSGSGNIQYF. The CDR3 DNA follows: TGTGCCAGCAGTTTATCAGGGTCTGGAAACATTCAGTACTTC. The V call is TRBV28, the J call TRBJ2-4, with a tentative D call TRBD1 (5 bases). Germline-derived CDR1 and CDR2 are MDHEN and SYDVKM. V was shortened by 1 base and J by 6 bases, with 10 bases between the two germline ends. The CDR3 length is 14 residues.

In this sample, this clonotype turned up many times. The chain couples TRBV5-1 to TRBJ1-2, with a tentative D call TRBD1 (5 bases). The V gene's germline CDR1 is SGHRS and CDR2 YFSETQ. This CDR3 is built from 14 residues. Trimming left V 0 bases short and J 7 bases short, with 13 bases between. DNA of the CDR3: TGCGCCAGCAGCTTGGGAGGGGAAGTTGGTGGCTACACCTTC. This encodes CASSLGGEVGGYTF. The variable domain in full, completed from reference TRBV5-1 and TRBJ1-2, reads KAGVTQTPRYLIKTRGQQVTLSCSPISGHRSVSWYQQTPGQGLQFLFEYFSETQRNKGNFPGRFSGRQFSNSRSEMNVSTLELGDSALYLCASSLGGEVGGYTFGSGTRLTVV.

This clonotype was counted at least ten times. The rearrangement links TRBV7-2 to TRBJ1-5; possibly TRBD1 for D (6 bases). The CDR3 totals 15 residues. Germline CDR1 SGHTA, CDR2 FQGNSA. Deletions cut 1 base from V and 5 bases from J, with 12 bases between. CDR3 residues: CASSLGRPGDQPQHF. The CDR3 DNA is TGTGCCAGCAGCTTAGGGCGGCCAGGGGATCAGCCCCAGCATTTT.

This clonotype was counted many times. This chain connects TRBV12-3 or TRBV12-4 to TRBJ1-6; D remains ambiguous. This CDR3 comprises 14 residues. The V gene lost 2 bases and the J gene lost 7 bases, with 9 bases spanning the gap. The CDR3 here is CASSLSARNSPLHF. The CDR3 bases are TGTGCCAGCAGTTTATCAGCCCGGAATTCACCCCTCCACTTT.

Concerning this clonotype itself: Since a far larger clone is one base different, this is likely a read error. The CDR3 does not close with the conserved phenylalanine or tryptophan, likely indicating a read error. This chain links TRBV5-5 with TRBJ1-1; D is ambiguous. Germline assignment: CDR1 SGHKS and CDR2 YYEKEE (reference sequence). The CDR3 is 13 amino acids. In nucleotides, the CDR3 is TGCGCCAGCAGCGTTCGAGGGAGCACTGAAGCTTTCTTA. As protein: CASSVRGSTEAFL.